These 7 T cell receptor beta chains share one sample of origin, sequenced in a study of CD8+ T cells in alopecia areata. The treatment: oral pan-JAK inhibitor, 5-10 mg twice daily. Extracted RNA was reverse transcribed into cDNA, the sequencing template. Some clones are missing from TCRdb's copy, which holds only in-frame ones; the method was immunoSEQ multiplex PCR. The sample contains some 200,000 clones, under 75% of which appear only once. Sequenced material: CD4+ T cells sorted from blood, taken at week 4, from a patient treated with tofacitinib. The receptors stem from a human donor with alopecia areata.

The sample holds a few counts of this clone. The V call is TRBV10-3, the J call TRBJ2-7; TRBD1 matches at 9 bases. In germline, CDR1 is ENHRY, CDR2 SYGVKD. V gave up 5 bases and J gave up 2 bases; unmatched junction bases: 4. The length of the CDR3 is 14 residues. This chain's CDR3 is CAISPGTGTYEQYF. CDR3 nucleotides: TGTGCCATCAGTCCCGGGACAGGGACCTACGAGCAGTACTTC.

V usage is TRBV20-1 and J usage is TRBJ2-1, with TRBD2 as a possible D gene (6 bases). The CDR3 covers 11 residues. CDR1 DFQATT and CDR2 SNEGSKA come from the germline V gene (reference sequence). Deletions cut 0 bases from V and 16 bases from J, with 13 bases between. CDR3 nucleotides: TGCAGTGCTAGAGATCCGCGGGGCGGATTCTTC. It codes for CSARDPRGGFF.

The V gene is TRBV28, the J gene TRBJ2-5; D gene uncertain. Germline V gene sequence: CDR1 MDHEN, CDR2 SYDVKM. Trimming pared 1 base from V and 3 bases from J, leaving 9 bases between. This CDR3 has 14 residues. The CDR3 reads CASSLFPGEETQYF. The CDR3 DNA reads as TGTGCCAGCAGTTTATTTCCAGGTGAAGAGACCCAGTACTTC.

V and J are TRBV29-1 and TRBJ2-3, with D maybe TRBD1 (5 bases). The CDR3 spans 14 residues. V was clipped by 3 bases and J by 2 bases, with 12 bases between them. CDR1 is SQVTM and CDR2 is ANQGSEA in the germline V gene. CDR3 loop: CSVDSKGHTDTQYF. The DNA of the CDR3 is TGCAGCGTTGATTCCAAGGGGCACACAGATACGCAGTATTTT.

This clone was counted a few times. The chain is built from TRBV30 and TRBJ1-2; D remains unclear. Trimming took off 2 bases at V and 5 bases at J, with 6 bases between the two ends. The CDR3 loop spans 11 amino acids. The germline gives CDR1 GTSNPN, CDR2 SVGIG (reference sequence). CDR3 nucleotides: TGTGCCTGGAGTAGAGGGTATGGCTACACCTTC. Translating it yields CAWSRGYGYTF. The full variable domain, its missing parts supplied by reference TRBV30 and TRBJ1-2, is SQTIHQWPATLVQPVGSPLSLECTVEGTSNPNLYWYRQAAGRGLQLLFYSVGIGQISSEVPQNLSASRPQDRQFILSSKKLLLSDSGFYLCAWSRGYGYTFGSGTRLTVV.

The chain has TRBV7-3 and TRBJ2-7, with 10 bases identical to TRBD2. V gave up 8 bases and J gave up 11 bases; unmatched junction bases: 6. Looked up from germline, CDR1 is SGHTA and CDR2 is FQGTGA. CDR3 length: 11 amino acids. CDR3 in DNA: TGTGCCAGCTTTACTAGCGGGGCGGAGTACTTC. Translation gives CASFTSGAEYF.

The chain carries TRBV30 and TRBJ1-4; no firm D call. Per the germline V gene, CDR1 is GTSNPN and CDR2 is SVGIG (reference sequence). This CDR3 has 13 amino acids. The V end was cut by 0 bases, the J end by 8 bases, with 10 bases between. CDR3 region: CAWSVLRNEKLFF. The CDR3 DNA reads as TGTGCCTGGAGTGTACTGCGGAACGAAAAACTGTTTTTT.